This T cell receptor (beta chain) was captured by sequencing in a study of T-cell reconstitution after alpha-beta-depleted transplantation in children. CDR1 and CDR2 (germline): DFQATT, SNEGSKA (reference sequence). The V end lost 6 bases, the J end lost 0 bases, and 11 bases lay between the germline ends. The CDR3 has 13 residues. This clonotype was counted a few times. Unique molecular identifiers were used in preparing the TCRbeta library. TCRdb reanalysed the PCR reads using MiXCR and keeps one entry per CDR3 protein. This table has some 280,000 distinct CDR3 sequences, about a tenth appearing once.

J is TRBJ1-1 and V is TRBV20-1; tentatively, D is TRBD1 (5 bases). The receptor was isolated from a human donor who donated a stem cell graft to a child with SCID. The material was PBMCs from the stem cell graft donor, obtained from the stem cell graft. CDR3 sequence (DNA): TGCAGTGCGCCTAGGGGAATGAACACTGAAGCTTTCTTT. It yields the protein CSAPRGMNTEAFF.